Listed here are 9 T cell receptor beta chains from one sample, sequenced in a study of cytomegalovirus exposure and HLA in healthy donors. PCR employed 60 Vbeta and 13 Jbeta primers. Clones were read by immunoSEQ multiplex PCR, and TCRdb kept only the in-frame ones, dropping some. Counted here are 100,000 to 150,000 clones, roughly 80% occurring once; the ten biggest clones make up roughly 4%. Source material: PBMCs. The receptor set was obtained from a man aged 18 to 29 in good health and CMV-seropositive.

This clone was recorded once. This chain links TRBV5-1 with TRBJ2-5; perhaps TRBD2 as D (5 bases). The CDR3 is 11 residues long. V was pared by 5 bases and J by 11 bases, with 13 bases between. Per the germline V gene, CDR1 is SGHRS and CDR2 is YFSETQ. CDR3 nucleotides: TGCGCCAGCAGGAACGCAAGGGAGCAGTACTTC. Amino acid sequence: CASRNAREQYF.

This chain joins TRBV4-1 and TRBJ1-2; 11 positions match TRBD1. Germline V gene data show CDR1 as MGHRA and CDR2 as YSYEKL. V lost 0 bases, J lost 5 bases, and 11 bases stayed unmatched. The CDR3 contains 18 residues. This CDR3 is CASSQDPWGQGGGYGYTF. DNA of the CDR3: TGCGCCAGCAGCCAAGATCCCTGGGGACAGGGGGGGGGTTATGGCTACACCTTC.

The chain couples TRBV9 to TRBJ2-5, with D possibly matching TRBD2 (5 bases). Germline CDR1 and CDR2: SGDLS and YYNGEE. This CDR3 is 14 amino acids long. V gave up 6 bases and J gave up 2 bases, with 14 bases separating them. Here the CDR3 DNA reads TGTGCCAGCACCTCCGGGGATCCGCAAGAGACCCAGTACTTC. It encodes CASTSGDPQETQYF.

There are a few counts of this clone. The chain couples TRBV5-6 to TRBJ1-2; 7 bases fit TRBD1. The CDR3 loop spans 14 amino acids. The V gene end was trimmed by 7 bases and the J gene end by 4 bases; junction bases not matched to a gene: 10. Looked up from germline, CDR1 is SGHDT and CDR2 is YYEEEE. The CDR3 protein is CASGGRTGFYGYTF. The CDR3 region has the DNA TGTGCCAGCGGGGGCCGGACAGGATTCTATGGCTACACCTTC.

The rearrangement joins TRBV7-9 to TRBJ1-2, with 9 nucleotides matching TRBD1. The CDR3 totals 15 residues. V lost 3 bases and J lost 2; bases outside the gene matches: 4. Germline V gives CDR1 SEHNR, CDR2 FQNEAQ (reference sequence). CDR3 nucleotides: TGTGCCAGCAGCTTGGTGACAGGGGGAAACTATGGCTACACCTTC. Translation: CASSLVTGGNYGYTF.

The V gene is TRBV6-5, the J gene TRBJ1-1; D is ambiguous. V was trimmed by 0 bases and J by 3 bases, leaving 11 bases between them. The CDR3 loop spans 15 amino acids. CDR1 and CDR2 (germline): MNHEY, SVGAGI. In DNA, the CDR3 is TGTGCCAGCAGTTACTCAAGCCGCGGGGACACTGAAGCTTTCTTT. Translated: CASSYSSRGDTEAFF.

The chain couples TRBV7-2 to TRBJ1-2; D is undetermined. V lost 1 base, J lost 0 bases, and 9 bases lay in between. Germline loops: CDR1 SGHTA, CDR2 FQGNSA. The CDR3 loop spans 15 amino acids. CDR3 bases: TGTGCCAGCAGCTTAGGACTTCAGACTAACTATGGCTACACCTTC. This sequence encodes CASSLGLQTNYGYTF.

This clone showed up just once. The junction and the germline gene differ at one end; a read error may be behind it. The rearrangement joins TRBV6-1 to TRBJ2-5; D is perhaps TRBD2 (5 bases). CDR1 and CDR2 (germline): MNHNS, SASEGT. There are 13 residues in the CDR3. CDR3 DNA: TGTGCCAGCAGGGAAGGAGGTCAAGAGACCCAGTACTTC. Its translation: CASREGGQETQYF.

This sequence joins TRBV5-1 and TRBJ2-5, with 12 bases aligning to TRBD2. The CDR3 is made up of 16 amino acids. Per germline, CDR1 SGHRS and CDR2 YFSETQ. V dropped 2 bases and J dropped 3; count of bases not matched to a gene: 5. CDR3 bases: TGCGCCAGCAGCTTCCCGGGACTAGCGGGTAAAGAGACCCAGTACTTC. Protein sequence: CASSFPGLAGKETQYF. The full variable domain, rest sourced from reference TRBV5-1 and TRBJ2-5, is KAGVTQTPRYLIKTRGQQVTLSCSPISGHRSVSWYQQTPGQGLQFLFEYFSETQRNKGNFPGRFSGRQFSNSRSEMNVSTLELGDSALYLCASSFPGLAGKETQYFGPGTRLLVL.